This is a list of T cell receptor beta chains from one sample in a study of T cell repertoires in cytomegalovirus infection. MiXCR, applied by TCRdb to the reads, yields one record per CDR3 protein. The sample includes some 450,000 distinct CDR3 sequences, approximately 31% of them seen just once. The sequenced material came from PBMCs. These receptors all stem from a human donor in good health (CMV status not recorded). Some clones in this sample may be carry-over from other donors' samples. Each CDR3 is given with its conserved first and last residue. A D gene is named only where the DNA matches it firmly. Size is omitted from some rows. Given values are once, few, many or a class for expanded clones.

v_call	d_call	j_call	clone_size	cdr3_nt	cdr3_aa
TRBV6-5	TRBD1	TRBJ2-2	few	TGTGCCAGCAGGAGAGGGGACAGGGACACCGGGGAGCTGTTTTTT	CASRRGDRDTGELFF
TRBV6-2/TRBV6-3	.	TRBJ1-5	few	TGTGCCAGCAGTTACTCTGCCCCTAATCAGCCCCAGCATTTT	CASSYSAPNQPQHF
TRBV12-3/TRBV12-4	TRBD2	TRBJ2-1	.	TGTGCCAGCAGTTTCCCCCGCCGATCTGGGGAGGGGTACAATGAGCAGTTCTTC	CASSFPRRSGEGYNEQFF
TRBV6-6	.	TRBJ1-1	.	TGTGCCAGCAGTTACTCGAAGGAATTGGGTCCTGAAGCTTTCTTT	CASSYSKELGPEAFF
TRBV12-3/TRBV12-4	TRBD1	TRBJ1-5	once	TGTGCCAGCAGTCCCGGGACAGGGGCCTCCACCAGCAATCAGCCCCAGCATTTT	CASSPGTGASTSNQPQHF
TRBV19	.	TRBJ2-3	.	TGTGCCAGTAGTATCAGGGGTCGCACGGGCACAGATACGCAGTATTTT	CASSIRGRTGTDTQYF
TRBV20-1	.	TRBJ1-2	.	TGCAGTGCTAGGGGCCCCCATGGCTACACCTTC	CSARGPHGYTF
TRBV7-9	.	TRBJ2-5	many	TGTGCCAGCAGCCAACTCAGAAACCAAGAGACCCAGTACTTC	CASSQLRNQETQYF
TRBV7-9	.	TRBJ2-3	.	TGTTACAGCATCCTTTACGCGGGGGCTCCAGATACGCAGTATTTT	CYSILYAGAPDTQYF
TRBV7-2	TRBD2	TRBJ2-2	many	TGTGCCAGCAGCTCAGGGACTATTAACACCGGGGAGCTGTTTTTT	CASSSGTINTGELFF
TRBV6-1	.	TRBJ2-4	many	TGTGCCAGCAACCCATGGGCTCAGGGAGAAAACATTCAGTACTTC	CASNPWAQGENIQYF
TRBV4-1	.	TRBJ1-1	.	TGCGCCAGCAGCCAAGATCCGACAGGGAACACTGAAGCTTTCTTT	CASSQDPTGNTEAFF
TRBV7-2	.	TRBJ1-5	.	TGTGCCAGCAGCCCCGGGGGGTTTAAAAAGGACCAGCATTTT	CASSPGGFKKDQHF
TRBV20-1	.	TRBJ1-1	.	TGCAGTTCGAACAGGGATGAACTGGCTGAAGCTTTCTTT	CSSNRDELAEAFF
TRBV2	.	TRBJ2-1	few	TGTGCCAGCAGTTCGGCGGAGCAGTTCTTC	CASSSAEQFF
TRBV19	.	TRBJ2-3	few	TGTGCCAGTAAAGGGGCCAACACAGATACGCAGTATTTT	CASKGANTDTQYF
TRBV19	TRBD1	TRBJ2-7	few	TGTGCCAGCGCCGGGACAGGGACGAACGAGCAGTACTTC	CASAGTGTNEQYF
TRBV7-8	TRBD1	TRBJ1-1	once	TGTACCAGCAGCTTGGACAGGGGACCTGCCTCTTTCTTT	CTSSLDRGPASFF
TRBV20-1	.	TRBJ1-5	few	TGCAGTGCACGCGAGTCCTGGGATCAGCCCCAGCATTTT	CSARESWDQPQHF
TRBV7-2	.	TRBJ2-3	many	TGTGCCAGCAGCTTAGATGTGGGATCCACAGATACGCAGTATTTT	CASSLDVGSTDTQYF
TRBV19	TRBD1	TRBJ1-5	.	TGTGCCAGCGGTGGGACAGGTTCATTAGGTCCCCAGCATTTT	CASGGTGSLGPQHF
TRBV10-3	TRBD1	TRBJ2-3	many	TGTGCCATCAACCAGGGGGGCACAGATACGCAGTATTTT	CAINQGGTDTQYF
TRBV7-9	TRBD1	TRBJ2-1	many	TGTGCCAGCAGCATACAGGGGGCCGAGGGGTTCTTC	CASSIQGAEGFF
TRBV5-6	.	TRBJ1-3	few	TGTGCCAGCAGCTCGGGAACACAGCACATCTCTGGAAACACCATATATTTT	CASSSGTQHISGNTIYF
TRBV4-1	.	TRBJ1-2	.	TGCGCCAGCAGCCGAACTCAATCGGGCCCCTTCGAGGACTATGGCTACACCTTC	CASSRTQSGPFEDYGYTF
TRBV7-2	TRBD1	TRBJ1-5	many	TGTGCCAGCAGCCGACGGGACAGTAAGAGCCCCAATCAGCCCCAGCATTTT	CASSRRDSKSPNQPQHF
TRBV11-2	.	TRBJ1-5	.	TGTGCCAGCAGCTTAGGTTCGTTCGAGGGGCCCCAGCATTTT	CASSLGSFEGPQHF